The 10 T cell receptor beta chains below all came from one sample that was sequenced in a study of tumor-infiltrating lymphocytes in oesophageal squamous cell carcinoma. Each CDR3 protein is one row after TCRdb ran MiXCR on the PCR reads. The sample consists of roughly 20,000 distinct CDR3 sequences, 36% of them appearing once. Sequencing was carried out using esophageal tumor tissue. Every receptor here comes from a male donor with esophageal squamous cell carcinoma.

Relative to its sample, this clonotype is medium-sized (0.01 to 0.1%). V and J are TRBV7-2 and TRBJ1-2, with a tentative D call TRBD1 (6 bases). Looked up from germline, CDR1 is SGHTA and CDR2 is FQGNSA. V was pared by 1 base and J by 4 bases, with 7 bases between. The CDR3 is made up of 13 amino acids. CDR3 loop: CASSLVDSYGYTF. In DNA form, the CDR3 reads TGTGCCAGCAGCTTAGTGGACAGCTATGGCTACACCTTC.

The genes are TRBV4-1 and TRBJ2-3; unclear D gene. V was pared by 2 bases and J by 10 bases, with 7 bases between. The germline V gene encodes CDR1 MGHRA and CDR2 YSYEKL. The CDR3 sequence is 11 residues long. This CDR3 reads CASSQKNAQYF. In DNA form, the CDR3 reads TGCGCCAGCAGCCAAAAGAACGCGCAGTATTTT.

The V call is TRBV27, the J call TRBJ2-1; D may be TRBD1 or TRBD2 (5 bases each). The J call may be wrong; the DNA end is better matched by TRBJ2-7. The germline CDR1 and CDR2 sequences are MNHEY and SMNVEV (reference sequence). This CDR3 spans 14 amino acids. The CDR3 here is CASSLSPTWGEQYF. The DNA of the CDR3 is TGTGCCAGCAGTTTATCACCCACCTGGGGGGAGCAGTACTTC.

The chain links TRBV7-3 to TRBJ2-3; D might be TRBD2 (7 bases). CDR1 and CDR2 (germline): SGHTA, FQGTGA. V lost 1 base and J lost 2, with 10 bases in between. This CDR3 has 15 residues. For the CDR3, the DNA is TGTGCCAGCAGCTTAAGGGGGGGCCCCACAGATACGCAGTATTTT. This encodes CASSLRGGPTDTQYF.

This clonotype was seen a single time. No DNA is shown, since the ends of the CDR3 on it are uncertain; the CDR3 is the one TCRdb lists. The chain joins TRBV7-3 to TRBJ1-6; the table assigns TRBD1, which was not confirmed against the DNA. Germline CDR1 reads SGHTA; CDR2 reads FQGTGA. The CDR3 comprises 16 residues, both ends counted. CDR3 region: CASSLNQGTLRAVLRF.

V is TRBV2 and J is TRBJ2-7; D unresolved. TRBJ2-5 matches the DNA end more closely, so the J call is doubtful. The CDR3 is made up of 13 amino acids. Per the germline V gene, CDR1 is SNHLY and CDR2 is FYNNEI. The CDR3 DNA reads TGTGCCAGCAGTGAAATGGCTCAAGAGACCCAGTACTTC. This sequence encodes CASSEMAQETQYF.

This clonotype has a count of ten or more. The chain combines TRBV7-2 with TRBJ1-5, with 7 positions matching TRBD1. The germline V gene encodes CDR1 SGHTA and CDR2 FQGNSA. V was clipped by 5 bases and J by 9 bases; unmatched bases: 10. CDR3 length: 14 amino acids. CDR3 loop: CASSRTGAGSPQHF. As DNA, the CDR3 is TGTGCCAGCAGCAGGACAGGTGCCGGGTCGCCCCAGCATTTT.

This rearrangement joins TRBV4-1 to TRBJ2-6, with D possibly being TRBD2 (6 bases). With the DNA end fitting TRBJ2-1 better, the J assignment may be wrong. Per the germline V gene, CDR1 is MGHRA and CDR2 is YSYEKL. The CDR3 has 16 residues. The CDR3 region has the DNA TGCGCCAGCAGCCAGGGGCTGCAGGGACTCTCCTACGAGCAGTTCTTC. Translating it yields CASSQGLQGLSYEQFF.

This clonotype is medium-sized by share. The chain has TRBV7-2 and TRBJ2-5, with unresolved D. The germline V gene encodes CDR1 SGHTA and CDR2 FQGNSA. This CDR3 has 12 amino acids. The V gene lost 1 base and the J gene lost 11 bases, with 11 bases spanning the gap. The CDR3 DNA reads as TGTGCCAGCAGCTTAGGAGGTATGGGGCAGTACTTC. The encoded protein is CASSLGGMGQYF. The variable domain in full, completed from reference TRBV7-2 and TRBJ2-5, reads GAGVSQSPSNKVTEKGKDVELRCDPISGHTALYWYRQSLGQGLEFLIYFQGNSAPDKSGLPSDRFSAERTGGSVSTLTIQRTQQEDSAVYLCASSLGGMGQYFGPGTRLLVL.

V usage is TRBV28 and J usage is TRBJ2-3; D uncertain. The CDR3 consists of 12 residues. Trimming removed 4 bases at V and 3 bases at J, with 5 bases between. The germline CDR1 and CDR2 sequences are MDHEN and SYDVKM. The CDR3 sequence: CASSSPTDTQYF. CDR3 bases: TGTGCCAGCAGTTCTCCTACAGATACGCAGTATTTT.